This T cell receptor (beta chain) is drawn from a study of T cells in Graves' hyperthyroidism and ophthalmopathy. Germline V gene sequence: CDR1 SNHLY, CDR2 FYNNEI. The CDR3 spans 13 residues. Between the trimmed V and J ends, which lost 5 bases and 6 bases, there was a span of 11 bases. Researchers took RNA transcripts and amplified the TCR beta CDR3 regions from them. The TCR CDR3 first-round RT-PCR relied on the HTBI primer set. Each CDR3 protein is one row after TCRdb ran MiXCR on the multiplex PCR reads. The data contain roughly 560,000 distinct CDR3 sequences, approximately 15% of them seen just once; the ten biggest clones take up roughly 4.5%. This clonotype appeared many times.

This clonotype originated in a woman aged 35 to 49 with Graves' ophthalmopathy. The chain links TRBV2 to TRBJ1-5; the D gene is possibly TRBD1 (5 bases). Input material: blood. The CDR3 sequence: CASSSAGRQPQHF. The CDR3, as DNA: TGTGCCAGCAGTTCGGCAGGGCGTCAGCCCCAGCATTTT.